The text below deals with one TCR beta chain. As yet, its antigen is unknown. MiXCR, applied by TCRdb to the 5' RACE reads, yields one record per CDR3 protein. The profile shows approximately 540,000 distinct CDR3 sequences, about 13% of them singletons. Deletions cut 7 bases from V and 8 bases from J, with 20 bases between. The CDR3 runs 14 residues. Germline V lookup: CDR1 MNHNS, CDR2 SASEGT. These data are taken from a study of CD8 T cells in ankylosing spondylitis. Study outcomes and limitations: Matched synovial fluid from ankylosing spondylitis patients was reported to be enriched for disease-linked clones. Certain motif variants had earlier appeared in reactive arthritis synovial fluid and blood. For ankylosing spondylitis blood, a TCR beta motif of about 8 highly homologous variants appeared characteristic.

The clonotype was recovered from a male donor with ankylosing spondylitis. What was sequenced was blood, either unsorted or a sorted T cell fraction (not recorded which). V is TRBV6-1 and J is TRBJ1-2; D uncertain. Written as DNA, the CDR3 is TGTGCCAGCATCCACAGTGCCGGGCTAGGCGGCTACACCTTC. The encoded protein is CASIHSAGLGGYTF.